This TCR beta chain came from a study of glioma-infiltrating T cells. The iRepertoire nested amplicon-rescue multiplex PCR amplified TCR alpha and beta CDR3s from RNA. A single record per CDR3 protein comes from TCRdb applying MiXCR to the multiplex PCR reads. The repertoire consists of tens of thousands of distinct CDR3 sequences, with roughly 39% occurring once and the leading ten covering more than 30%. This CDR3 comprises 13 residues. The V and J ends lost 3 bases and 0 bases respectively, with 6 bases between them. Germline V lookup: CDR1 WSHSY, CDR2 SAAADI. This clonotype was counted at least ten times.

The sample was glioma tissue, nonneoplastic brain tissue, or PBMCs (not recorded which). The clonotype comes from a human donor with low-grade glioma or glioblastoma, undergoing nonglioma brain surgery, or in good health (not recorded which). The chain uses TRBV10-2 and TRBJ2-7; D is ambiguous. Here the CDR3 DNA reads TGCGCCAGCAGTGACCGTAGCTCCTACGAGCAGTACTTC. The encoded protein is CASSDRSSYEQYF.